A selection of T cell receptor beta chains follows, all from one sample in a study of cytomegalovirus exposure and HLA in healthy donors. Clones were sequenced by immunoSEQ multiplex PCR, and TCRdb holds only the in-frame ones, with some missing. The sample yields 200,000 or so clones, around 77% seen once. Sequences were obtained from PBMCs. The receptor source for this set is a woman aged 25 to 45 in good health and CMV-seronegative. Each CDR3 is given with its conserved first and last residue. Each record gives: clone size, D gene, V gene, J gene, CDR3 protein, CDR3 DNA. The D gene is left open where the match is weak. Clone size appears in some rows only: once, few, many, or a class for an expanded clone.

clone size: NA
D gene: NA
V gene: TRBV5-1
J gene: TRBJ2-2
CDR3 protein: CASSFPGHGFTGELFF
CDR3 DNA: TGCGCCAGCAGTTTTCCGGGACACGGATTCACCGGGGAGCTGTTTTTT

clone size: NA
D gene: TRBD2
V gene: TRBV15
J gene: TRBJ2-7
CDR3 protein: CATSRGTSGGALGYEQYF
CDR3 DNA: TGTGCCACCAGCAGAGGGACTAGCGGGGGGGCCCTAGGCTACGAGCAGTACTTC

clone size: once
D gene: NA
V gene: TRBV7-2
J gene: TRBJ2-7
CDR3 protein: CASSLIQGDYEQYF
CDR3 DNA: TGTGCCAGCAGCTTAATACAGGGAGACTACGAGCAGTACTTC

clone size: NA
D gene: NA
V gene: TRBV9
J gene: TRBJ2-1
CDR3 protein: CASSVATVSTEQFF
CDR3 DNA: TGTGCCAGCAGCGTGGCGACAGTTTCTACTGAGCAGTTCTTC

clone size: NA
D gene: NA
V gene: TRBV29-1
J gene: TRBJ1-2
CDR3 protein: CSVEDGAGGSYGYTF
CDR3 DNA: TGCAGCGTTGAAGACGGGGCGGGGGGGAGCTATGGCTACACCTTC

clone size: few
D gene: NA
V gene: TRBV6-5
J gene: TRBJ2-3
CDR3 protein: CASSYDGGTDTQYF
CDR3 DNA: TGTGCCAGCAGTTACGACGGCGGGACGGATACGCAGTATTTT

clone size: NA
D gene: TRBD1
V gene: TRBV28
J gene: TRBJ1-3
CDR3 protein: CASSTAWGQKSWGNTIYF
CDR3 DNA: TGTGCCAGCAGTACCGCCTGGGGACAGAAATCGTGGGGAAACACCATATATTTT

clone size: NA
D gene: NA
V gene: TRBV19
J gene: TRBJ1-1
CDR3 protein: CASRPRAGKNTEAFF
CDR3 DNA: TGTGCCAGTAGGCCCCGGGCAGGGAAGAACACTGAAGCTTTCTTT

clone size: few
D gene: NA
V gene: TRBV11-2
J gene: TRBJ1-6
CDR3 protein: CASSFGGSYNSPLHF
CDR3 DNA: TGTGCCAGCAGCTTCGGGGGGTCCTATAATTCACCCCTCCACTTT

clone size: NA
D gene: NA
V gene: TRBV15
J gene: TRBJ2-2
CDR3 protein: CATSGERVSAGELFF
CDR3 DNA: TGTGCCACCAGCGGCGAGCGGGTATCGGCCGGGGAGCTGTTTTTT

clone size: NA
D gene: NA
V gene: TRBV6-5
J gene: TRBJ2-5
CDR3 protein: CASRRGLRETQYF
CDR3 DNA: TGTGCCAGTCGAAGGGGTTTGCGAGAGACCCAGTACTTC

clone size: NA
D gene: NA
V gene: TRBV28
J gene: TRBJ2-1
CDR3 protein: CASSYFRGTRSSDEQFF
CDR3 DNA: TGTGCCAGCAGTTACTTTAGGGGGACCCGCTCATCCGATGAGCAGTTCTTC

clone size: NA
D gene: NA
V gene: TRBV5-4
J gene: TRBJ2-7
CDR3 protein: CASSPGTPTYYEQYF
CDR3 DNA: TGTGCCAGCAGCCCAGGGACACCAACTTACTACGAGCAGTACTTC

clone size: NA
D gene: NA
V gene: TRBV5-1
J gene: TRBJ2-7
CDR3 protein: CASSLKGTPHEQYF
CDR3 DNA: TGCGCCAGCAGCTTGAAAGGGACACCCCACGAGCAGTACTTC

clone size: NA
D gene: NA
V gene: TRBV29-1
J gene: TRBJ2-1
CDR3 protein: CSGSSYNEQFF
CDR3 DNA: TGCAGCGGGAGCTCCTACAATGAGCAGTTCTTC

clone size: NA
D gene: TRBD1
V gene: TRBV27
J gene: TRBJ2-1
CDR3 protein: CASSARDSPINEQFF
CDR3 DNA: TGTGCCAGCAGTGCCCGGGACAGTCCCATCAATGAGCAGTTCTTC

clone size: NA
D gene: NA
V gene: TRBV5-6
J gene: TRBJ2-7
CDR3 protein: CASSLELNSYEQYF
CDR3 DNA: TGTGCCAGCAGCTTGGAGCTGAACTCCTACGAGCAGTACTTC

clone size: NA
D gene: NA
V gene: TRBV7-9
J gene: TRBJ1-2
CDR3 protein: CASSHAGGARGYPF
CDR3 DNA: TGTGCCAGCAGCCACGCCGGCGGGGCGAGGGGCTACCCCTTC

clone size: NA
D gene: NA
V gene: TRBV18
J gene: TRBJ1-1
CDR3 protein: CASSPLTSTEAFF
CDR3 DNA: TGTGCCAGCTCACCACTGACATCCACTGAAGCTTTCTTT

clone size: NA
D gene: NA
V gene: TRBV7-9
J gene: TRBJ2-7
CDR3 protein: CASSLHTSEQYF
CDR3 DNA: TGTGCCAGCAGCTTACACACCTCCGAGCAGTACTTC

clone size: NA
D gene: NA
V gene: TRBV2
J gene: TRBJ1-4
CDR3 protein: CASSDWQGRLFF
CDR3 DNA: TGTGCCAGCAGTGACTGGCAGGGAAGACTGTTTTTT

clone size: NA
D gene: NA
V gene: TRBV9
J gene: TRBJ1-3
CDR3 protein: CASSDKPGNTIYF
CDR3 DNA: TGTGCCAGCAGCGATAAGCCTGGAAACACCATATATTTT

clone size: NA
D gene: NA
V gene: TRBV4-1
J gene: TRBJ2-7
CDR3 protein: CASSQEGGSAYEQYF
CDR3 DNA: TGCGCCAGCAGCCAAGAGGGGGGATCGGCGTACGAGCAGTACTTC

clone size: NA
D gene: NA
V gene: TRBV18
J gene: TRBJ2-7
CDR3 protein: CASSPPPGSYEQYF
CDR3 DNA: TGTGCCAGCTCACCACCGCCCGGTTCCTACGAGCAGTACTTC

clone size: NA
D gene: TRBD1
V gene: TRBV5-1
J gene: TRBJ2-2
CDR3 protein: CASSKSTGTGGTGELFF
CDR3 DNA: TGCGCCAGCAGCAAAAGCACCGGGACAGGAGGTACCGGGGAGCTGTTTTTT

clone size: NA
D gene: NA
V gene: TRBV20-1
J gene: TRBJ2-1
CDR3 protein: CSVGGYEQFF
CDR3 DNA: TGCAGTGTGGGGGGTTATGAGCAGTTCTTC

clone size: NA
D gene: NA
V gene: TRBV19
J gene: TRBJ2-2
CDR3 protein: CASSETGTNTGELFF
CDR3 DNA: TGTGCCAGTAGTGAGACGGGAACGAACACCGGGGAGCTGTTTTTT

clone size: NA
D gene: TRBD2
V gene: TRBV5-4
J gene: TRBJ2-5
CDR3 protein: CASSSTSGQETQYF
CDR3 DNA: TGTGCCAGCAGCTCGACTAGCGGCCAAGAGACCCAGTACTTC

clone size: NA
D gene: TRBD1
V gene: TRBV5-5
J gene: TRBJ2-7
CDR3 protein: CASSRTGTASYEQYF
CDR3 DNA: TGTGCCAGCAGCCGTACCGGGACAGCCTCCTACGAGCAGTACTTC

clone size: NA
D gene: NA
V gene: TRBV5-1
J gene: TRBJ2-7
CDR3 protein: CASSSTNGRGDEQYF
CDR3 DNA: TGCGCCAGCAGCTCAACCAATGGCAGGGGGGACGAGCAGTACTTC

clone size: NA
D gene: NA
V gene: TRBV5-1
J gene: TRBJ2-1
CDR3 protein: CASSLGGFAGQYNEQFF
CDR3 DNA: TGCGCCAGCAGCTTGGGGGGCTTTGCGGGGCAATACAATGAGCAGTTCTTC

clone size: few
D gene: TRBD1
V gene: TRBV4-1
J gene: TRBJ1-2
CDR3 protein: CASSQDQGTGGYTF
CDR3 DNA: TGCGCCAGCAGCCAAGATCAAGGGACAGGCGGCTACACCTTC

clone size: NA
D gene: TRBD2
V gene: TRBV12-5
J gene: TRBJ2-5
CDR3 protein: CASQIAGDYQETQYF
CDR3 DNA: TGTGCTAGTCAAATAGCGGGGGACTACCAAGAGACCCAGTACTTC

clone size: NA
D gene: NA
V gene: TRBV4-1
J gene: TRBJ1-1
CDR3 protein: CASSQLYRETDTEAFF
CDR3 DNA: TGCGCCAGCAGCCAACTATACAGGGAGACGGACACTGAAGCTTTCTTT

clone size: NA
D gene: NA
V gene: TRBV6-6
J gene: TRBJ1-1
CDR3 protein: CASSRSLGAVNTEAFF
CDR3 DNA: TGTGCCAGCAGTCGATCCCTGGGGGCGGTGAACACTGAAGCTTTCTTT

clone size: NA
D gene: NA
V gene: TRBV6-5
J gene: TRBJ2-5
CDR3 protein: CASSSRTQETQYF
CDR3 DNA: TGTGCCAGCAGTTCGAGAACCCAAGAGACCCAGTACTTC

clone size: NA
D gene: NA
V gene: TRBV2
J gene: TRBJ1-4
CDR3 protein: CASSVTEGGEKLFF
CDR3 DNA: TGTGCCAGCAGTGTGACCGAGGGAGGTGAAAAACTGTTTTTT

clone size: NA
D gene: TRBD2
V gene: TRBV19
J gene: TRBJ2-7
CDR3 protein: CASSIDPGLANEQYF
CDR3 DNA: TGTGCCAGTAGTATAGACCCGGGACTAGCGAACGAGCAGTACTTC

clone size: NA
D gene: NA
V gene: TRBV7-2
J gene: TRBJ1-5
CDR3 protein: CASTDRSGQPQHF
CDR3 DNA: TGTGCCAGCACCGACAGGAGTGGTCAGCCCCAGCATTTT

clone size: NA
D gene: TRBD1
V gene: TRBV13
J gene: TRBJ2-4
CDR3 protein: CASSFRTGKNIQYF
CDR3 DNA: TGTGCCAGCAGCTTTCGGACAGGGAAAAACATTCAGTACTTC

clone size: NA
D gene: NA
V gene: TRBV13
J gene: TRBJ2-1
CDR3 protein: CASSLATVKSSSYNEQFF
CDR3 DNA: TGTGCCAGCAGCTTAGCCACCGTGAAATCCAGCTCCTACAATGAGCAGTTCTTC

clone size: NA
D gene: NA
V gene: TRBV18
J gene: TRBJ2-3
CDR3 protein: CASSPITDTQYF
CDR3 DNA: TGTGCCAGCTCACCCATCACAGATACGCAGTATTTT

clone size: NA
D gene: TRBD1
V gene: TRBV9
J gene: TRBJ1-2
CDR3 protein: CASSGLDREVNRYGYTF
CDR3 DNA: TGTGCCAGCAGCGGACTAGACAGGGAGGTTAATCGCTATGGCTACACCTTC

clone size: NA
D gene: NA
V gene: TRBV9
J gene: TRBJ2-7
CDR3 protein: CASSVDIGQNYEQYF
CDR3 DNA: TGTGCCAGCAGCGTAGATATTGGTCAGAACTACGAGCAGTACTTC

clone size: NA
D gene: TRBD1
V gene: TRBV9
J gene: TRBJ1-3
CDR3 protein: CASSVGGTGPGNTIYF
CDR3 DNA: TGTGCCAGCAGCGTAGGCGGGACAGGCCCTGGAAACACCATATATTTT

clone size: NA
D gene: TRBD1
V gene: TRBV11-2
J gene: TRBJ2-7
CDR3 protein: CASSLIAGGQYF
CDR3 DNA: TGTGCCAGCAGCTTAATTGCAGGGGGTCAGTACTTC

clone size: NA
D gene: TRBD1
V gene: TRBV5-1
J gene: TRBJ1-1
CDR3 protein: CASSLKIIGQGITEAFF
CDR3 DNA: TGCGCCAGCAGCTTGAAAATAATAGGACAGGGAATCACTGAAGCTTTCTTT

clone size: NA
D gene: TRBD1
V gene: TRBV19
J gene: TRBJ2-7
CDR3 protein: CASRGQGTYEQYF
CDR3 DNA: TGTGCCAGCCGAGGACAGGGAACCTACGAGCAGTACTTC

clone size: NA
D gene: NA
V gene: TRBV7-9
J gene: TRBJ1-1
CDR3 protein: CASSLNGATGSEAFF
CDR3 DNA: TGTGCCAGCAGCTTAAACGGGGCAACAGGGTCTGAAGCTTTCTTT